This T cell receptor (beta chain) stems from a study of spatial heterogeneity in lung cancer. Across the whole study: As counted in raw reads, each unique TCR and UMI combination appeared more than ten times on average.

Germline lookup yields CDR1 SGHAT and CDR2 FQNNGV. This CDR3 contains 14 residues. V was cut by 4 bases and J by 1 base, with 7 bases left in between. TCRdb itself ran the 5' RACE reads through MiXCR, one entry per CDR3 protein. Here the sample spans just under 95,000 distinct CDR3 sequences, approximately 12% being singletons. This clonotype came up a few times. Sample time point: sample taken at primary tumor resection. The input material, whole RNA from tumor, nontumor lung or frozen PBMC, was sequenced unsorted. Source: PBMCs, taken at surgery. The chain carries TRBV11-2 and TRBJ2-2; no definite D call. This sequence was found in a male donor with early-stage non-small cell lung cancer. This CDR3 is CASSSDGNTGELFF. For the CDR3, the DNA is TGTGCCAGCAGCTCGGACGGGAACACCGGGGAGCTGTTTTTT.